A selection of T cell receptor beta chains follows, all from one sample in a study of T-cell reconstitution after alpha-beta-depleted transplantation in children. TCRdb recomputed calls from the PCR reads with MiXCR, one row per CDR3 protein. The repertoire holds over 300,000 distinct CDR3 sequences, with about 9.3% as singletons. The material sequenced was PBMCs from the stem cell graft donor, taken from the stem cell graft. The receptors originated from a human donor who donated a stem cell graft to a child with acute lymphoblastic leukemia. Both conserved end residues are part of each CDR3. D genes are given only for firm matches. Not every row has a clone size; where given, it reads once, few, many or a size class.

v_gene	abundance	j_gene	d_gene	CDR3nt	CDR3aa
TRBV5-6	few	TRBJ2-7	TRBD1	TGTGCCAGCAGCCCTACCACGACAGGGGGCTACCACGAGCAGTACTTC	CASSPTTTGGYHEQYF
TRBV12-3/TRBV12-4	NA	TRBJ2-7	NA	TGTGCCAGCAGCTCCGGGGCCTGGGACTACGAGCAGTACTTC	CASSSGAWDYEQYF
TRBV11-2	NA	TRBJ2-4	TRBD2	TGTGCCAGCAGCATCAGCGGGGGAGGTAACATTCAGTACTTC	CASSISGGGNIQYF
TRBV12-3/TRBV12-4	many	TRBJ2-3	NA	TGTGCCAGCGGCTTTCCGGGCCGCACAGATACGCAGTATTTT	CASGFPGRTDTQYF
TRBV12-3/TRBV12-4	many	TRBJ1-5	NA	TGTGCCAGCAGCTACTCCCGTCAGCCCCAGCATTTT	CASSYSRQPQHF
TRBV5-1	many	TRBJ1-1	NA	TGCGCCAGCAGCTTGGACCCGGTAGGGAGGGACACTGAAGCTTTCTTT	CASSLDPVGRDTEAFF
TRBV5-1	few	TRBJ2-5	NA	TGCGCCAGCAGTTATGACGGAAGAGGAGAGACCCAGTACTTC	CASSYDGRGETQYF
TRBV7-9	many	TRBJ2-7	NA	TGTGCCAGCCGCCCAGGGTTTAGCGGTACCTACGAGCAGTACTTC	CASRPGFSGTYEQYF
TRBV5-1	NA	TRBJ2-7	TRBD1	TGCGCCAGCAGCGAGGGACAGTTCCGAAGCGAGCAGTACTTC	CASSEGQFRSEQYF
TRBV30	NA	TRBJ2-1	NA	TGTGGGGGAGAGGAATACAATGAGCAGTTCTTC	CGGEEYNEQFF
TRBV28	many	TRBJ2-7	TRBD1	TGTGCCAGCAGTTTATTGACGTGGGGGGACAGGGGGTACGAGCAGTACTTC	CASSLLTWGDRGYEQYF
TRBV5-1	many	TRBJ2-1	TRBD2	TGCGCCAGCAGCTTGGTCAGCGGGAGGGCCTATGAGCAGTTCTTC	CASSLVSGRAYEQFF
TRBV5-6	many	TRBJ2-2	TRBD1	TGTGCCAGCAGGCTGTTACAGGGGTCTCGCACCGGGGAGCTGTTTTTT	CASRLLQGSRTGELFF
TRBV15	NA	TRBJ1-2	NA	TGTGCCACCAGCAGAGATTTTAGGACAAGCTATGGCTACACCTTC	CATSRDFRTSYGYTF
TRBV5-1	many	TRBJ2-3	NA	TGCGCCAGCAGCGGGGGAGAAGTCACAGATACGCAGTATTTT	CASSGGEVTDTQYF